Only a few counts were recorded for the clone carrying this T cell receptor (beta chain). Sequenced by immunoSEQ multiplex PCR; TCRdb stores in-frame clones only, minus some. The sample lists 54,000 or so clones; around 86% were seen once. Sorting used thawed, overnight-rested PBMC stained with anti-CD3, a viability dye and GMM-loaded CD1B tetramer. The lipid loaded on the CD1B tetramers was C32 glucose monomycolate from Rhodococcus equi. PBMC for tetramer sorting were first depleted of CD14-expressing monocytes. Each donor contributed 75,000 to 100,000 sorted tetramer-negative cells. These data are taken from a study of T cells in tuberculosis. Whole-study context: T cells were selected with CD1B tetramers loaded with glucose monomycolate.

The V segment lost 5 bases and the J segment 6 bases; nucleotides outside the gene matches: 10. Germline assignment: CDR1 SGHVS and CDR2 FQNEAQ. The CDR3 covers 17 residues. This chain connects TRBV7-8 to TRBJ2-3; 14 bases agree with TRBD2. Sequencing was performed on CD1b-GMM tetramer-negative cells sorted from PBMCs. This TCR derives from an adult woman with latent tuberculosis. CDR3 in amino acids: CASSAGLAGVGRDTQYF. Here the CDR3 DNA reads TGTGCCAGCAGCGCGGGACTAGCGGGAGTGGGCCGGGATACGCAGTATTTT.